The source of this TCR beta chain is a study of technical replicates of blood from several donors. Between the trimmed V and J ends, which lost 0 bases and 2 bases, there was a span of 9 bases. The CDR3 is 14 residues long. Germline V gene lookup returns CDR1 GTSNPN and CDR2 SVGIG (reference sequence). Sequenced by immunoSEQ multiplex PCR; TCRdb stores in-frame clones only, minus some. In the table there are 60,000 to 70,000 clones, about 86% of which are singletons. The origin of this receptor is a human donor in good health. Some clones in this sample may be carry-over from other donors' samples. The material sequenced was PBMCs. This chain uses TRBV30 with TRBJ2-3; weak D call: TRBD1 (6 bases). The DNA of the CDR3 is TGTGCCTGGAGTGTAGGGGGTCCCACAGATACGCAGTATTTT. This codes for CAWSVGGPTDTQYF.